The source of this TCR beta chain is a study of PD-1 blockade in classical Hodgkin lymphoma. The CDR3 loop spans 15 amino acids. Germline CDR1 and CDR2: LNHDA and SQIVND (reference sequence). V was clipped by 3 bases and J by 0 bases, with 9 bases between them. Every patient relapsed after autologous stem cell transplantation, and brentuximab vedotin exposure varied. A remark on this clone: Its antigen is unidentified.

The study, taken as a whole, reports: Whoever responded completely had baseline diversity much like that seen in newly diagnosed patients. Repertoire differences lack defined causes, possibly disease activity or prior therapy. Reported findings placed baseline TCR diversity lower in newly diagnosed patients (compared with healthy donors). While CD8+ TCR diversity did not rise significantly by C4D1, CD4+ TCR diversity did.

Method: immunoSEQ multiplex PCR; TCRdb's copy keeps in-frame clones and lacks some. The profile shows roughly 61,000 clones, more than 85% of them singletons. The receptor's source is a human donor with classical Hodgkin lymphoma. The chain is built from TRBV19 and TRBJ1-3; D is unclear. Sequenced here: peripheral blood mononuclear cells (PBMCs), sampled before the second cycle of nivolumab. CDR3 DNA: TGTGCCAGTAGTATTGGGGTTTACTCTGGAAACACCATATATTTT. It yields the protein CASSIGVYSGNTIYF.